The count of the clone carrying this TCR beta chain is one. The target antigen is unknown. The sample comes from a study of post-analysis software for immune sequencing data. Study-wide points: In patients, TRBV5-6, TRBV5-1 and TRBV20-1 belonged to roughly five TRBV segments found more frequently than in controls.

Unique molecular identifiers featured in each of the TCR beta cDNA libraries. TCRdb reprocessed the PCR reads via MiXCR and lists one record per CDR3 protein. The sample has roughly 150,000 distinct CDR3 sequences; roughly 34% are singletons. The CDR3 consists of 14 residues. Germline assignment: CDR1 MNHEY and CDR2 SVGAGI. V lost 4 bases and J 8 bases, leaving 14 bases between the germline ends. The rearrangement joins TRBV6-5 to TRBJ1-4; unclear D gene. This TCR was sampled from a girl under 18 with multiple sclerosis. Sequencing used blood, obtained after autologous hematopoietic stem cell transplantation. CDR3 amino acids: CASSFTGGREKLFF. CDR3 DNA sequence: TGTGCCAGCAGTTTCACGGGAGGGCGGGAAAAACTGTTTTTT.